This TCR beta chain derives from a study of blood T cell repertoires in COVID-19. Study summary: Collection of acute and convalescent COVID-19 samples took place in the United States, Italy and Spain. T cells, B-cell-depleted T cells, or PBMCs provided the cDNA or gDNA that served as material.

The authors' processing: How many nucleated cells were present was estimated from reference gene primer amplification. The data were produced by immunoSEQ multiplex PCR, yet TCRdb's version contains in-frame clones alone and is incomplete. V, J and clone size reflect that table, while D and trimming were determined from the DNA. The data hold about 130,000 clones, with approximately 90% observed a single time. V gave up 1 base and J gave up 2 bases, with 12 bases separating them. The CDR3 is made up of 15 amino acids. In germline, CDR1 is SQVTM, CDR2 ANQGSEA. The source is a man between 65 and 80 years old with active COVID-19. The sample taken for sequencing was peripheral blood. This rearrangement joins TRBV29-1 to TRBJ2-1, with D perhaps TRBD2 (6 bases). This chain's CDR3 is CSVEVWDSAYNEQFF. CDR3 DNA: TGCAGCGTTGAAGTTTGGGACTCAGCCTACAATGAGCAGTTCTTC.